One and the same sample provided the 29 T cell receptor beta chains below, sequenced in a study of cytomegalovirus exposure and HLA in healthy donors. 13 Jbeta primers and 60 Vbeta primers were used for the PCR. Here immunoSEQ multiplex PCR was the method, and the copy in TCRdb shows in-frame clones only, minus some. The sample holds some 170,000 clones; about 83% are singletons and the top ten take approximately 2.9%. The specimen sequenced was PBMCs. All receptors derive from a female donor in good health and CMV-seronegative.

This clone appeared a single time. This chain uses TRBV7-9 with TRBJ1-1, with a weak D call TRBD1 (6 bases). Trimming stripped 0 bases from V and 0 bases from J, with 11 bases between. Germline loops: CDR1 SEHNR, CDR2 FQNEAQ (reference sequence). CDR3 length: 16 amino acids. The CDR3 here is CASSLAQGGMNTEAFF. CDR3 bases: TGTGCCAGCAGCTTAGCGCAAGGGGGTATGAACACTGAAGCTTTCTTT. Full variable domain (remainder filled in from reference TRBV7-9 and TRBJ1-1): DTGVSQNPRHKITKRGQNVTFRCDPISEHNRLYWYRQTLGQGPEFLTYFQNEAQLEKSRLLSDRFSAERPKGSFSTLEIQRTEQGDSAMYLCASSLAQGGMNTEAFFGQGTRLTVV.

The CDR3 region has the DNA TGCGCCAGCAGCCTGGGACAGGCCCTAAGCTCCTACGAGCAGTACTTC. Its protein is CASSLGQALSSYEQYF. The chain links TRBV4-1 to TRBJ2-7; 8 nucleotides line up with TRBD1. Germline V gene sequence: CDR1 MGHRA, CDR2 YSYEKL. Losses at the gene ends were 4 bases for V and 0 bases for J; bases not matched to a gene: 8. The CDR3 extends over 16 amino acids.

This rearrangement joins TRBV25-1 to TRBJ1-2; D may be TRBD1 (5 bases). This CDR3 spans 13 amino acids. Trimming left V 4 bases short and J 8 bases short, with 14 bases between. CDR1 MGHDK and CDR2 SYGVNS come from the germline V gene. The CDR3 DNA sequence: TGTGCCAGCAGTGGACTCGGGACTCAGGGCTACACCTTC. It specifies CASSGLGTQGYTF.

The chain is built from TRBV6-6 and TRBJ1-2, with D possibly TRBD1 on 5 matching bases. The germline V gene encodes CDR1 MNHNY and CDR2 SVGAGI (reference sequence). Deletions cut 6 bases from V and 4 bases from J, with 9 bases between. The CDR3 sequence is 12 residues long. The CDR3: CASSDSLYGYTF. The CDR3 region has the DNA TGTGCCAGCAGCGACAGCCTCTATGGCTACACCTTC.

A few counts support this clone. The V and J genes are TRBV7-9 and TRBJ2-1; TRBD2 matches at 13 bases. The CDR3 loop spans 16 amino acids. V was pared by 5 bases and J by 10 bases, with 11 bases of the junction left unmatched. The germline V gene has CDR1 SEHNR and CDR2 FQNEAQ (reference sequence). Here the CDR3 DNA reads TGTGCCAGCAGCCAAGGGGGTGGACTAGCGGGAGACGAGCAGTTCTTC. It specifies CASSQGGGLAGDEQFF.

The chain recombines TRBV28 with TRBJ1-4; 10 bases are a match to TRBD1. This CDR3 has 16 amino acids. The germline CDR1 and CDR2 sequences are MDHEN and SYDVKM. Trimming took 4 bases from V and 3 from J; bases not matched to a gene: 5. Here the CDR3 DNA reads TGTGCCAGCAGTTCCCGACAGGGGGCGGCTAATGAAAAACTGTTTTTT. This sequence encodes CASSSRQGAANEKLFF.

V and J are TRBV30 and TRBJ2-7; D is perhaps TRBD2 (6 bases). Germline V gene lookup returns CDR1 GTSNPN and CDR2 SVGIG (reference sequence). Trimming pared 2 bases from V and 2 bases from J, leaving 10 bases between. The CDR3 length is 13 residues. The CDR3 here is CAWSRSSAYEQYF. CDR3 nucleotides: TGTGCCTGGAGTCGCTCTAGCGCCTACGAGCAGTACTTC.

This sequence joins TRBV4-1 and TRBJ1-2, with 7 bases lining up with TRBD1. CDR1 is MGHRA and CDR2 is YSYEKL in the germline V gene. J lost 14 bases, V lost 3 bases, and 9 bases had no gene match. This CDR3 has 12 amino acids. Here the CDR3 DNA reads TGCGCCAGCAGCCATCCCGGGACAGACAAGACCTTC. Protein: CASSHPGTDKTF.

The chain employs TRBV5-1 and TRBJ2-7; D perhaps matches TRBD1 (6 bases). This CDR3 spans 16 amino acids. V was shortened by 0 bases and J by 8 bases, with 21 bases between the two germline ends. Per germline, CDR1 SGHRS and CDR2 YFSETQ. The CDR3 reads CASSLARAGAPRKQYF. In nucleotides, the CDR3 is TGCGCCAGCAGCTTGGCGCGGGCAGGGGCCCCCCGCAAGCAGTACTTC. Combining the CDR3 with reference TRBV5-1 and TRBJ2-7 gives the whole variable domain KAGVTQTPRYLIKTRGQQVTLSCSPISGHRSVSWYQQTPGQGLQFLFEYFSETQRNKGNFPGRFSGRQFSNSRSEMNVSTLELGDSALYLCASSLARAGAPRKQYFGPGTRLTVT.

The V call is TRBV5-1, the J call TRBJ2-3, with TRBD2 identical over 7 bases. V shed 0 bases, J shed 1 base, and the junction held 5 bases outside the gene matches. Germline V gene data show CDR1 as SGHRS and CDR2 as YFSETQ. The CDR3 extends over 16 amino acids. The CDR3: CASSLGGLDGTDTQYF. In nucleotides, the CDR3 is TGCGCCAGCAGCTTGGGCGGACTAGATGGCACAGATACGCAGTATTTT.

This chain links TRBV19 with TRBJ1-6; 8 positions agree with TRBD1. The CDR3 contains 15 residues. The junction had 8 bases not matched to a gene; V was cut back by 3 bases and J by 10 bases. CDR1 and CDR2 (germline): LNHDA, SQIVND (reference sequence). CDR3: CASSMVGQGGSPLHF. The CDR3 DNA is TGTGCCAGTAGTATGGTCGGACAGGGAGGATCACCCCTCCACTTT.

DNA of the CDR3: TGTGCCAGCAGCTTAGCTCCGCGAACAGGAGAGACCCAGTACTTC. Encoded protein: CASSLAPRTGETQYF. The chain recombines TRBV7-2 with TRBJ2-5; D might be TRBD1 (5 bases). Trimming shortened V by 0 bases and J by 4 bases, and 12 bases separated the two germline ends. The CDR3 has 15 residues. CDR1 and CDR2 (germline): SGHTA, FQGNSA. Looking up the rest from reference TRBV7-2 and TRBJ2-5 gives the full variable domain: GAGVSQSPSNKVTEKGKDVELRCDPISGHTALYWYRQSLGQGLEFLIYFQGNSAPDKSGLPSDRFSAERTGGSVSTLTIQRTQQEDSAVYLCASSLAPRTGETQYFGPGTRLLVL.

The chain joins TRBV11-2 to TRBJ2-1; no reliable D call. Germline loops: CDR1 SGHAT, CDR2 FQNNGV. V dropped 5 bases and J dropped 4 bases, with 18 bases sitting between them. The CDR3 sequence is 16 residues long. This chain's CDR3 is CASSPAPIDRYNEQFF. CDR3 sequence (DNA): TGTGCCAGCAGCCCCGCCCCGATAGATCGGTACAATGAGCAGTTCTTC.

The chain combines TRBV28 with TRBJ1-2; 10 nucleotides align to TRBD1. Germline V CDR1 and CDR2: MDHEN, SYDVKM. V shed 4 bases and J 6 bases; nucleotides not matched to a gene: 8. This CDR3 is 15 amino acids long. This chain's CDR3 is CASSSPGTGADGYTF. Written as DNA, the CDR3 is TGTGCCAGCAGTTCCCCCGGGACAGGGGCGGATGGCTACACCTTC.

This CDR3 reads CASSGDPTSGRNDEQFF. The CDR3 coding sequence is TGTGCCAGCAGTGGAGACCCCACTAGCGGGAGAAACGATGAGCAGTTCTTC. The chain is built from TRBV28 and TRBJ2-1; 11 positions match TRBD2. Germline V CDR1 and CDR2: MDHEN, SYDVKM. V was pared by 5 bases and J by 8 bases, with 14 bases of the junction left unmatched. This CDR3 has 17 amino acids.

This rearrangement joins TRBV10-1 to TRBJ1-1, with 10 bases lining up with TRBD1. V trimming: 6 bases; J trimming: 2 bases; junction bases outside the gene matches: 9. Germline V gives CDR1 WNHNN, CDR2 SYGVQD (reference sequence). This CDR3 spans 16 amino acids. CDR3 in amino acids: CASSGTGVRNNTEAFF. The CDR3 nucleotides are TGCGCCAGCAGCGGGACAGGGGTTCGGAATAACACTGAAGCTTTCTTT.

The chain recombines TRBV18 with TRBJ2-3; maybe TRBD2 (5 bases). Trimming took 3 bases from V and 1 from J, leaving 11 bases between them. The CDR3 covers 15 residues. Germline V gives CDR1 KGHSH, CDR2 LQKENI. The CDR3 bases are TGTGCCAGCTCACCGGCGGGTTCAGGCACAGATACGCAGTATTTT. Amino acids: CASSPAGSGTDTQYF. The full variable domain, in which reference TRBV18 and TRBJ2-3 provide the parts outside the CDR3, is NAGVMQNPRHLVRRRGQEARLRCSPMKGHSHVYWYRQLPEEGLKFMVYLQKENIIDESGMPKERFSAEFPKEGPSILRIQQVVRGDSAAYFCASSPAGSGTDTQYFGPGTRLTVL.

The chain uses TRBV7-3 and TRBJ2-6, with 7 nucleotides matching TRBD1. The CDR3 length is 19 residues. Unmatched junction bases numbered 13, after V lost 5 bases and J lost 0 bases. CDR1 and CDR2 (germline): SGHTA, FQGTGA. Written as DNA, the CDR3 is TGTGCCAGCAGCCAAAACAGGGTAGGGGGCGCCTCTGGGGCCAACGTCCTGACTTTC. Its protein is CASSQNRVGGASGANVLTF.

This clone was recorded a few times. The J gene is TRBJ2-3, the V gene TRBV2; 11 nucleotides match TRBD2. The germline V gene encodes CDR1 SNHLY and CDR2 FYNNEI. There are 14 residues in the CDR3. V shed 6 bases, J shed 6 bases, and the junction held 5 bases outside the gene matches. CDR3 region: CASRGPSGRDTQYF. CDR3 bases: TGTGCCAGCAGGGGGCCTAGCGGGAGGGATACGCAGTATTTT. Looking up the rest from reference TRBV2 and TRBJ2-3 gives the full variable domain: EPEVTQTPSHQVTQMGQEVILRCVPISNHLYFYWYRQILGQKVEFLVSFYNNEISEKSEIFDDQFSVERPDGSNFTLKIRSTKLEDSAMYFCASRGPSGRDTQYFGPGTRLTVL.

The sample holds a few counts of this clone. V gene TRBV7-2 combines with J gene TRBJ2-3, with 14 bases identical to TRBD2. Trimming cost V 4 bases and J 4 bases; bases outside gene matches: 7. Germline CDR1 and CDR2: SGHTA and FQGNSA. CDR3 length: 17 amino acids. This CDR3 reads CASSSRLAGGPPDTQYF. DNA for the CDR3: TGTGCCAGCAGCTCCCGACTAGCGGGGGGGCCCCCAGATACGCAGTATTTT.

This clone was recorded a few times. Other DNA variants within this sample encode the same CDR3. The V call is TRBV6-5, the J call TRBJ1-1; D not certain. The CDR3 runs 13 residues. V was shortened by 2 bases and J by 5 bases, with 9 bases between the two germline ends. CDR1 is MNHEY, CDR2 SVGAGI, per germline. CDR3 sequence (DNA): TGTGCCAGCAGTTACGGGCGGGGAACTGAAGCTTTCTTT. Amino acid sequence: CASSYGRGTEAFF.

The rearrangement links TRBV5-1 to TRBJ2-1; D gene unclear. V lost 0 bases, J lost 7 bases, and 14 bases lay in between. The germline gives CDR1 SGHRS, CDR2 YFSETQ. The CDR3 sequence is 15 residues long. For the CDR3, the DNA is TGCGCCAGCAGCTTGGCCCCATTCAGTGGTAATGAGCAGTTCTTC. This encodes CASSLAPFSGNEQFF.

The CDR3 region is CSAPGLAGEQYF. The CDR3 DNA sequence: TGCAGCGCCCCAGGGTTAGCAGGCGAGCAGTACTTC. The genes are TRBV29-1 and TRBJ2-7, with D possibly TRBD1 on 5 matching bases. Germline CDR1 and CDR2: SQVTM and ANQGSEA. CDR3 size: 12 residues. Trimming stripped 7 bases from V and 6 bases from J, with 16 bases between.

The CDR3 protein is CASSALRGRANDEQYF. The CDR3 DNA follows: TGTGCCAGTAGTGCTCTAAGGGGCAGGGCGAATGACGAGCAGTACTTC. V is TRBV19 and J is TRBJ2-7; tentatively, D is TRBD1 (5 bases). Trimming removed 5 bases at V and 5 bases at J, with 22 bases between. Germline V gene sequence: CDR1 LNHDA, CDR2 SQIVND (reference sequence). This CDR3 is built from 16 residues.

V gene TRBV5-1 combines with J gene TRBJ2-7, with D perhaps matching TRBD1 (11 bases). The V end lost 4 bases, the J end lost 4 bases, and 36 bases lay between the germline ends. The CDR3 loop spans 21 amino acids. Germline loops: CDR1 SGHRS, CDR2 YFSETQ. CDR3 residues: CASSRGQGAIAGLAGDYEQYF. CDR3 coding DNA: TGCGCCAGCAGCCGAGGACAGGGGGCCATCGCGGGGCTAGCGGGGGATTACGAGCAGTACTTC.

V is TRBV5-1 and J is TRBJ2-1; 8 nucleotides agree with TRBD1. V dropped 5 bases and J dropped 6; count of bases not matched to a gene: 19. The CDR3 contains 18 residues. From germline, CDR1 is SGHRS and CDR2 YFSETQ. This CDR3 reads CASRKTPRSTGDINEQFF. The CDR3 nucleotides are TGCGCCAGCAGAAAAACGCCTCGATCGACAGGGGATATCAATGAGCAGTTCTTC.

Comment on this clone: This sample includes further DNA sequences coding for the same CDR3. J is TRBJ1-2 and V is TRBV7-2, with 9 bases lining up with TRBD1. Unmatched junction bases numbered 1, after V lost 3 bases and J lost 2 bases. The CDR3 is made up of 14 amino acids. Per the germline V gene, CDR1 is SGHTA and CDR2 is FQGNSA. CDR3 bases: TGTGCCAGCAGCTTCGGGACAGGGAACTATGGCTACACCTTC. Translation gives CASSFGTGNYGYTF.

The chain joins TRBV5-1 to TRBJ2-3, with D perhaps TRBD1 (6 bases). The V end was cut by 0 bases, the J end by 5 bases, with 16 bases between. This CDR3 contains 16 residues. Germline CDR1 reads SGHRS; CDR2 reads YFSETQ. The DNA of the CDR3 is TGCGCCAGCAGCTTGGCTCTCCAGGGGAGAATAGATACGCAGTATTTT. The encoded protein is CASSLALQGRIDTQYF. The full variable domain, rest sourced from reference TRBV5-1 and TRBJ2-3, is KAGVTQTPRYLIKTRGQQVTLSCSPISGHRSVSWYQQTPGQGLQFLFEYFSETQRNKGNFPGRFSGRQFSNSRSEMNVSTLELGDSALYLCASSLALQGRIDTQYFGPGTRLTVL.

The V gene is TRBV5-1, the J gene TRBJ2-3; no reliable D call. Germline V gene data show CDR1 as SGHRS and CDR2 as YFSETQ. The V gene lost 2 bases and the J gene lost 0 bases, with 10 bases spanning the gap. The CDR3 is made up of 15 amino acids. The CDR3 is CASSFERPSTDTQYF. The CDR3 DNA sequence: TGCGCCAGCAGCTTTGAGCGCCCGAGCACAGATACGCAGTATTTT.